The clone carrying this TCR beta chain occurred a few times. Its antigen is as yet unknown. This entry comes from a study of spatial heterogeneity in lung cancer. Study-level background: Beta-chain sequences consistently outnumbered alpha-chain sequences in detection. Study-wide results and caveats: For expanded intratumoral alpha and beta TCRs, counts tracked tumor mutation counts.

MiXCR was run by TCRdb on the 5' RACE reads, yielding one entry per CDR3 protein. The sample carries more than 3,500 distinct CDR3 sequences, roughly 35% recorded once. Regarding time point: sample taken at primary tumor resection. Unsorted tumor, nontumor lung tissue or cryopreserved PBMC supplied the whole RNA. Germline CDR1 is SGHRS and CDR2 is YFSETQ. The CDR3 has 14 amino acids. V was clipped by 0 bases and J by 3 bases; unmatched bases: 2. The genes are TRBV5-1 and TRBJ2-5; 7 bases are a match to TRBD1. The sample here was lung tumor tissue, taken at surgery. The receptor was isolated from a male donor with early-stage non-small cell lung cancer. The CDR3 sequence: CASSLAGTEETQYF. Written as DNA, the CDR3 is TGCGCCAGCAGCTTGGCTGGGACAGAAGAGACCCAGTACTTC. The full variable domain, in which reference TRBV5-1 and TRBJ2-5 provide the parts outside the CDR3, is KAGVTQTPRYLIKTRGQQVTLSCSPISGHRSVSWYQQTPGQGLQFLFEYFSETQRNKGNFPGRFSGRQFSNSRSEMNVSTLELGDSALYLCASSLAGTEETQYFGPGTRLLVL.